The clone carrying this T cell receptor beta chain has at least ten counts. Its antigen is not known. RNA transcripts yielded amplified TCR beta CDR3 regions. A first-round RT-PCR of the TCR CDR3 used the HTBI primer set. Via MiXCR, TCRdb re-called the multiplex PCR reads, giving one row per CDR3 protein. Here the sample spans around 390,000 distinct CDR3 sequences, roughly 15% being singletons. The sample belongs to a study of T cells in Graves' hyperthyroidism and ophthalmopathy. Overall study findings and caveats: Blood shared most expanded thyroid clonotypes above 0.001. Model-based prediction identified ophthalmopathy a median 6.5 months prior to its onset.

Deletions cut 0 bases from V and 2 bases from J, with 11 bases between. The CDR3 length is 16 residues. Looked up from germline, CDR1 is MNHEY and CDR2 is SVGAGI. The rearrangement links TRBV6-5 to TRBJ2-1; D ambiguous. What was sequenced was blood. This sequence originates from a woman in her 30s with Graves' ophthalmopathy. The CDR3 DNA sequence: TGTGCCAGCAGTTACTCGACGGCTAGTGCCTACAATGAGCAGTTCTTC. Its protein product is CASSYSTASAYNEQFF.